This TCR beta chain was found in a study of tumor-infiltrating lymphocytes in primary liver carcinoma. General observations from the study: Between tumor regions, pairs overlapped more than tumor-adjacent and tumor-blood pairs did. The difference in top-250-clone fraction between tumors and blood was significant, favoring tumors (p = 0.039).

Co-extraction of both nucleic acids (RNA and DNA) used roughly 18-32 mg of unsorted bulk tissue. Patients underwent resection of primary liver carcinoma. The CDR3 loop spans 12 amino acids. Germline-derived CDR1 and CDR2 are SQVTM and ANQGSEA. Starting material of roughly 0.45 ug total RNA yielded TCR beta cDNA via a constant-region primer. Nested multiplex PCR, run for three rounds with slightly modified ARM-PCR, yielded TCR beta libraries. With TRBV1-TRBV30 forward primers and a C-beta reverse primer, the first two PCR rounds were run for about 10 cycles each. One entry per CDR3 protein, called by TCRdb with MiXCR from the multiplex PCR reads. There are approximately 190,000 distinct CDR3 sequences in the sample; about 82% occur only once, and about a sixth lies in the top ten. Points on this clonotype: Its antigen remains unidentified. One end of the junction fails to match germline, which may point to a read error.

The sequence was obtained from a man aged 40-49 years with primary liver carcinoma and hepatitis B virus infection. The source material was tumor tissue from primary liver carcinoma. This chain joins TRBV29-1 and TRBJ1-2; D is undetermined. This CDR3 reads CSGGGLKYDYTF. The CDR3 coding sequence is TGCAGCGGAGGAGGATTGAAGTATGACTACACATTC.